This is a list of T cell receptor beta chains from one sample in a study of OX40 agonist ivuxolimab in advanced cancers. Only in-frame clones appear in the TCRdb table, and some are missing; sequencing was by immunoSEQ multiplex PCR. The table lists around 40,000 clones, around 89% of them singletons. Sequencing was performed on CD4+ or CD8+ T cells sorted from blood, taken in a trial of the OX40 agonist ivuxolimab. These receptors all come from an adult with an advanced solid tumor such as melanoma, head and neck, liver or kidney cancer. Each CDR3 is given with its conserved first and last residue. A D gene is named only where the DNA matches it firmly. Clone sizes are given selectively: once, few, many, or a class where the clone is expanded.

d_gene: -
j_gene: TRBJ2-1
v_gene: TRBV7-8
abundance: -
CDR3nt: TGTGCCAGCAGCTTAAATTCATGGGGGGGCACCGATGAGCAGTTCTTC
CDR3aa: CASSLNSWGGTDEQFF

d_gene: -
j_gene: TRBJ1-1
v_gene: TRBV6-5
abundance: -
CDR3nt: TGTGCCAGCACCCCCGACTGGAACACTGAAGCTTTCTTT
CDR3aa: CASTPDWNTEAFF

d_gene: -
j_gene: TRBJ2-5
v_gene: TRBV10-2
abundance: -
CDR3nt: TGCGCCACTAGTTATGACAGTGGGGGGCTAGAGACCCAGTACTTC
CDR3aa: CATSYDSGGLETQYF

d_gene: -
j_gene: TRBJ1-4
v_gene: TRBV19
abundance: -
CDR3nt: TGTGCCAGTAGTATAGAAAAAGGGGTACTTAATGAAAAACTGTTTTTT
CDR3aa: CASSIEKGVLNEKLFF

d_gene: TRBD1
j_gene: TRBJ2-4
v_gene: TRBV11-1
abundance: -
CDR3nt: TGTGCCAGCAGCGCGCAAGGACAGGGGGGGACCCTAGCCAAAAACATTCAGTACTTC
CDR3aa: CASSAQGQGGTLAKNIQYF

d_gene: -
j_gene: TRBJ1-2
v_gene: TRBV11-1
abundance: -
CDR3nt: TGTGCCAGCAGCCTAGATCCTGGGCGTGCAGGGAACTATGGCTACACCTTC
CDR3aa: CASSLDPGRAGNYGYTF

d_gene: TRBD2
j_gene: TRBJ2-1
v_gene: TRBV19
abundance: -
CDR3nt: TGTGCCAGTAGTCGGACTAGCGGGGGCTGGGATGAGCAGTTCTTC
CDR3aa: CASSRTSGGWDEQFF

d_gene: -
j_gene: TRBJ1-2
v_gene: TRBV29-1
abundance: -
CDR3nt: TGCACCGCCGGGGGTGCTAACTACGGCTACACCTTC
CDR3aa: CTAGGANYGYTF

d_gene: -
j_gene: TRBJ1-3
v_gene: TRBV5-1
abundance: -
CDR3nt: TGCGCCAGCAGCTTGGTCCCTTATATCTCTGGAAACACCATATATTTT
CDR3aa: CASSLVPYISGNTIYF

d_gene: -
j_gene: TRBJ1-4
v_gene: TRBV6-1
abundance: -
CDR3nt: TGTGCCAGCAGTCCAAGGGCGGAAAAACTGTTTTTT
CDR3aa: CASSPRAEKLFF

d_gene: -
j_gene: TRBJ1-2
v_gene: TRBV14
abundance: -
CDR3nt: TGTGCCAGCAGCCAGACCCCAGGCTCCCGGGGAGGCTACACCTTC
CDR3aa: CASSQTPGSRGGYTF

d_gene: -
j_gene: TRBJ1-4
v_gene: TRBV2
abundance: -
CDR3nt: TGTGCCAGCAGCCGGACTTTGACTAATGAAAAACTGTTTTTT
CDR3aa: CASSRTLTNEKLFF

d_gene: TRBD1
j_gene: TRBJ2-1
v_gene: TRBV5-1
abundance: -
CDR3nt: TGCGCCAGCAGCCTTGGAGACAGGGGTGGGCAGTTCTTC
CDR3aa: CASSLGDRGGQFF

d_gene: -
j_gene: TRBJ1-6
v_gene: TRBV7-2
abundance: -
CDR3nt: TGTGCCAGCAGCAGACAGGTCCTTAATTCACCCCTCCACTTT
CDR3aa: CASSRQVLNSPLHF

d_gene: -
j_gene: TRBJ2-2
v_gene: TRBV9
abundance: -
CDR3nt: TGTGCCAGCAGCGTAGGGGGGAACACCGGGGAGCTGTTTTTT
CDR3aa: CASSVGGNTGELFF

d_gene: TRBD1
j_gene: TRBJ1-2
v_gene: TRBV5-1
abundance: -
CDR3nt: TGCGCCAGCAGCTTTACCTCAGGACAGGGGGGCTATGGCTACACCTTC
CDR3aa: CASSFTSGQGGYGYTF

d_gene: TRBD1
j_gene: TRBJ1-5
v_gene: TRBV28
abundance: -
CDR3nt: TGTGCCAGCAGTTCGGGGACAGGGTACGACAATCAGCCCCAGCATTTT
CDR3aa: CASSSGTGYDNQPQHF

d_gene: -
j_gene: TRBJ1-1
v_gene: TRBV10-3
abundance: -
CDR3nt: TGTGCCATCAGTCAAACAGGGTACACTGAAGCTTTCTTT
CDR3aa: CAISQTGYTEAFF

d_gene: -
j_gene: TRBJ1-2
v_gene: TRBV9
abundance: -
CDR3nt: TGTGCCAGCAGCGTAGAGGGGGGGAGTGGCTACACCTTC
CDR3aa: CASSVEGGSGYTF

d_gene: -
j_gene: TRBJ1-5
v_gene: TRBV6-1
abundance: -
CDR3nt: TGTGCCAGCAGGGACATGGGCGCTCGGGGGCATTTT
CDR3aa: CASRDMGARGHF

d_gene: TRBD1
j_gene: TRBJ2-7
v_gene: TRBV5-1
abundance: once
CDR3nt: TGCGCCAGCAGATACGGGGACAGGGGTGCGTACGAGCAGTACTTC
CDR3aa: CASRYGDRGAYEQYF

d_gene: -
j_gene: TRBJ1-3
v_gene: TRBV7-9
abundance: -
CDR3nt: TGTGCCAGCGGAAAGGACGGGGGTGGAAACACCATATATTTT
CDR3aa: CASGKDGGGNTIYF

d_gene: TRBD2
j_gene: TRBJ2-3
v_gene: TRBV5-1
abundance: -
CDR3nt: TGCGCCAGCAGCACTGTAGCGGGGTCAGATACGCAGTATTTT
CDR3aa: CASSTVAGSDTQYF

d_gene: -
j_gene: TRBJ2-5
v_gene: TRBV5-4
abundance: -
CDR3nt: TGTGCCAGCAGCTTGGAGGGGGGAAGACAAGAGACCCAGTACTTC
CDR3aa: CASSLEGGRQETQYF

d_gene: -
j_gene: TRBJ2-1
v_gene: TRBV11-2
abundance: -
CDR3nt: TGTGCCAGCAGCCCCGGGACCATAACGGTCAATGAGCAGTTCTTC
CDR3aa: CASSPGTITVNEQFF

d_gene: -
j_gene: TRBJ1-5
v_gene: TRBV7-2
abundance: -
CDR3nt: TGTGCCAGCAGGATACCCGCTAGCAATCAGCCCCAGCATTTT
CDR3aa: CASRIPASNQPQHF

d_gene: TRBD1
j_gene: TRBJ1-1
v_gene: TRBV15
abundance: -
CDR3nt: TGTGCCACCAGCAGACCCGGGACAGTGAACACTGAAGCTTTCTTT
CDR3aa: CATSRPGTVNTEAFF

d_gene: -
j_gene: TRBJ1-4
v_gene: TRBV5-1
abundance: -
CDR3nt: TGCGCCAGCGCCGAACCGGGAAATGAAAAACTGTTTTTT
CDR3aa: CASAEPGNEKLFF

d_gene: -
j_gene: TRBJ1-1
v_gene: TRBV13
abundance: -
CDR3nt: TGTGCCAGCAGCTTAACGGGGGCTGAAGCTTTCTTT
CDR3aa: CASSLTGAEAFF

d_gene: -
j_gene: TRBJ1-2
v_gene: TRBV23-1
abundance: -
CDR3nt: TGCGCCAGCAGTCAATCCTTCGGGGGTGATGGCTACACCTTC
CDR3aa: CASSQSFGGDGYTF

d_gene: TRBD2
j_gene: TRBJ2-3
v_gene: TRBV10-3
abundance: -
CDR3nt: TGTGCCATAGGGGCTAGCGGAACCCACACAGATACGCAGTATTTT
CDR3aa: CAIGASGTHTDTQYF

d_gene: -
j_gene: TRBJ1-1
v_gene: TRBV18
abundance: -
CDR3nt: TGTGCCAGCTCACCCGGGACGTGGAACACTGAAGCTTTCTTT
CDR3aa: CASSPGTWNTEAFF

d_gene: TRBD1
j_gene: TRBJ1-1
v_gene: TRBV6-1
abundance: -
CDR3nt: TGTGCCAGCAGTTCCCGGGACAGGGCTACTGAAGCTTTCTTT
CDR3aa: CASSSRDRATEAFF

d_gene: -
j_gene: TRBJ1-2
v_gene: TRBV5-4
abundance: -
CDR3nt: TGTGCCAGCAGCACGGAGGGGAGGGGCTACACCTTC
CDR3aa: CASSTEGRGYTF

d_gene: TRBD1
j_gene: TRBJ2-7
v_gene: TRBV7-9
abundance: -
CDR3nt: TGTGCCAGCAGCTCCCGGGACAGGGGAAGCGAGCAGTACTTC
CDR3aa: CASSSRDRGSEQYF

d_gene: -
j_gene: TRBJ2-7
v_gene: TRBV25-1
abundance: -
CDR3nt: TGTGCCAGCAGTGCATCCGGGGGCGTTTTCGAGCAGTACTTC
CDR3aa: CASSASGGVFEQYF

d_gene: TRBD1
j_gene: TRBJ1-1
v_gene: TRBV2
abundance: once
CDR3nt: TGTGCCAGCAGATTGCAGGGGGCGCGTAACACTGAAGCTTTCTTT
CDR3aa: CASRLQGARNTEAFF

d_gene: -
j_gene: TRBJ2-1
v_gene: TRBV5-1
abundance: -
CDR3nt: TGCGCCAGCAGCTTGAGGCAGAATGAGCAGTTCTTC
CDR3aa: CASSLRQNEQFF

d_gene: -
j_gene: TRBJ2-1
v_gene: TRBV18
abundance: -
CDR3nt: TGTGCCAGCTCATCTCAGCAGGGAGTGGCTAACAATGAGCAGTTCTTC
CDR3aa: CASSSQQGVANNEQFF

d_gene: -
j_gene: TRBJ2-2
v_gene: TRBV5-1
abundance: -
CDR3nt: TGCGCCAGCAGCCGGACCGGGGGAGCGGGGAACACCGGGGAGCTGTTTTTT
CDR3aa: CASSRTGGAGNTGELFF

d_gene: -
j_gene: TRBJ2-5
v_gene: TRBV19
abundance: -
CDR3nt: TGTGCCAGTAGTATTGGACAGCTCCAAGAGACCCAGTACTTC
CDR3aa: CASSIGQLQETQYF

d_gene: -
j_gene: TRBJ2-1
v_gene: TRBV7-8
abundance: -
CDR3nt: TGTGCCAGCAGCTCCCGCCCAGGACCCTACAATGAGCAGTTCTTC
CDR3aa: CASSSRPGPYNEQFF

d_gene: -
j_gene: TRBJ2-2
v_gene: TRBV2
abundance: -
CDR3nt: TGTGCCTCCTCTTCCCAGGGGACCGGGGAGCTGTTTTTT
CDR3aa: CASSSQGTGELFF